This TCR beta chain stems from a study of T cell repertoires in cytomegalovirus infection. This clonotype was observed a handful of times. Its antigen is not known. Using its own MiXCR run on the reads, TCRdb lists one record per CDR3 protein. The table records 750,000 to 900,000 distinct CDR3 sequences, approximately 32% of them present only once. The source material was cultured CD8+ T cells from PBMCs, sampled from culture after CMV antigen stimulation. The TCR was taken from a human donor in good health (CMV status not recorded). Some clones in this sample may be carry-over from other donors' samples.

Here the CDR3 DNA reads TGTGCCAGCAGCCAAGAGGTGTTCCTCGGGACCTACGAGCAGTACTTC. Protein: CASSQEVFLGTYEQYF. V gene TRBV3-1 combines with J gene TRBJ2-7, with a weak D call TRBD2 (5 bases). V lost 0 bases to trimming and J lost 2 bases, with 14 bases between them. In germline, CDR1 is LGHDT, CDR2 YNNKEL (reference sequence). The CDR3 contains 16 residues.